The 27 T cell receptor beta chains reported below all come from one sample, sequenced in a study of spatial heterogeneity in lung cancer. TCRdb analysed the 5' RACE reads with MiXCR anew, one entry per CDR3 protein. The sample gives some 1,900 distinct CDR3 sequences, approximately 12% of which show up once; roughly 21% is in the top ten. The time point here: sample taken at primary tumor resection. Whole RNA obtained from tumor, nontumor lung or frozen PBMC underwent sequencing without sorting. The material was normal lung tissue next to the tumor, obtained at surgery. All receptors derive from a male donor with early-stage non-small cell lung cancer.

By share, this clonotype ranks as medium-sized. This beta chain came through as a stray read in a library set up for alpha chains, and its size says little. J is TRBJ2-1 and V is TRBV10-3; D uncertain. The CDR3 has 13 residues. Germline CDR1 is ENHRY and CDR2 is SYGVKD. Trimming removed 2 bases at V and 10 bases at J, with 12 bases between. CDR3 residues: CAISEASAGEQFF. The CDR3 bases are TGTGCCATCAGTGAGGCCTCTGCAGGAGAGCAGTTCTTC.

This clonotype is categorized as medium-sized. Because this beta chain is a stray read in a library intended to capture alpha chains, its abundance should not be given much weight. The chain is built from TRBV6-2 or TRBV6-3 and TRBJ2-5, with D possibly TRBD2 on 6 matching bases. This CDR3 region has 14 residues. V was trimmed by 8 bases and J by 2 bases, leaving 15 bases between them. Germline lookup yields CDR1 MNHEY and CDR2 SVGEGT. This CDR3 reads CASARDARQETQYF. CDR3 coding DNA: TGTGCCAGCGCGCGGGACGCAAGACAAGAGACCCAGTACTTC.

This clonotype rates as medium-sized. A library prepared for alpha chains yielded this beta chain as an off-target read; its size is of little meaning. The rearrangement joins TRBV7-8 to TRBJ2-1; D is possibly TRBD1 or TRBD2 (5 bases each). This CDR3 spans 12 amino acids. Trimming shortened V by 5 bases and J by 9 bases, and 11 bases separated the two germline ends. The V gene's germline CDR1 is SGHVS and CDR2 FQNEAQ. CDR3 sequence reads: CASSPPRGEQFF. The CDR3 nucleotides are TGTGCCAGCAGCCCGCCGAGGGGTGAGCAGTTCTTC.

The table lists this clonotype with many counts. This beta chain is a stray read from a library made for alpha chains; its abundance is not meaningful. This chain connects TRBV7-9 to TRBJ2-1; D could derive from TRBD1 or TRBD2 (5 bases each). Germline CDR1 is SEHNR and CDR2 is FQNEAQ (reference sequence). The CDR3 is 16 residues long. The V gene lost 10 bases and the J gene lost 8 bases, with 27 bases spanning the gap. The CDR3 protein is CATPRKRDDQRDEQFF. CDR3 nucleotide sequence: TGTGCCACCCCTAGAAAACGGGACGACCAGAGGGATGAGCAGTTCTTC.

Sample share makes this clonotype medium-sized. The library was prepared for alpha chains; this beta chain is a stray read, so its frequency means little. This sequence joins TRBV29-1 and TRBJ1-2; 8 positions match TRBD1. V shed 4 bases, J shed 4 bases, and the junction held 2 bases outside the gene matches. This CDR3 has 12 residues. Germline V gene sequence: CDR1 SQVTM, CDR2 ANQGSEA. CDR3: CSVATGVYGYTF. CDR3 DNA sequence: TGCAGCGTTGCGACAGGGGTCTATGGCTACACCTTC.

By sample share, this clonotype is medium-sized. Because this beta chain is a stray read in a library intended to capture alpha chains, its abundance should not be given much weight. The chain has TRBV14 and TRBJ2-1, with D possibly being TRBD1 or TRBD2 (5 bases each). The V end was cut by 2 bases, the J end by 10 bases, with 18 bases between. CDR3 length: 15 residues. The germline gives CDR1 SGHDN, CDR2 FVKESK. The CDR3 loop reads CASSQPGTAASEQFF. The DNA for the CDR3 is TGTGCCAGCAGCCAACCCGGGACCGCTGCTTCCGAGCAGTTCTTC.

Turning to this clonotype: Because this beta chain is a stray read in a library intended to capture alpha chains, its abundance should not be given much weight. The rearrangement uses TRBV7-8 and TRBJ2-3; TRBD2 matches at 8 bases. This CDR3 is 14 amino acids long. The ends lost 5 bases at V and 3 bases at J; junction bases unmatched: 4. Germline CDR1 and CDR2: SGHVS and FQNEAQ. Here the CDR3 reads CASSTRGGTDTQYF. The CDR3 DNA is TGTGCCAGCAGCACCCGGGGGGGTACAGATACGCAGTATTTT.

This clonotype counts as medium-sized (0.01 to 0.1%). This beta chain turned up in a library designed for alpha chains; as an off-target read, its abundance says little. This chain uses TRBV28 with TRBJ2-3, with TRBD2 identical over 9 bases. The CDR3 has 16 residues. The junction had 7 bases not matched to a gene; V was cut back by 3 bases and J by 3 bases. Germline V gives CDR1 MDHEN, CDR2 SYDVKM. The CDR3: CASSFLAGLGTDTQYF. The CDR3 DNA reads as TGTGCCAGCAGTTTCCTAGCGGGACTGGGGACAGATACGCAGTATTTT.

This clonotype qualifies as medium-sized (0.01 to 0.1%). A library prepared for alpha chains yielded this beta chain as an off-target read; its size is of little meaning. J is TRBJ2-7 and V is TRBV2; 7 nucleotides align to TRBD2. Germline CDR1 reads SNHLY; CDR2 reads FYNNEI. V trimming: 3 bases; J trimming: 2 bases; junction bases outside the gene matches: 13. The CDR3 runs to 17 residues. The CDR3 loop is CASSEWGGRLITYEQYF. The CDR3 DNA sequence: TGTGCCAGCAGTGAGTGGGGGGGACGGTTAATTACCTACGAGCAGTACTTC.

This clonotype was counted ten times or more. A library made for alpha chains picked up this beta chain off target, so its size means little. The chain recombines TRBV24-1 with TRBJ2-1; no definite D call. V was shortened by 7 bases and J by 4 bases, with 4 bases between the two germline ends. The V gene's germline CDR1 is KGHDR and CDR2 SFDVKD. The CDR3 consists of 11 residues. The CDR3 DNA reads TGTGCCACCAGCCAGTACAATGAGCAGTTCTTC. Translated, it gives CATSQYNEQFF.

At least ten counts were recorded for this clonotype. This beta chain is a stray sequence in a library constructed for alpha chains; its clone size is not meaningful. The rearrangement links TRBV10-3 to TRBJ2-5, with unresolved D. Trimming cost V 3 bases and J 3 bases, with 11 bases left between them. The CDR3 covers 14 residues. Germline CDR1 ENHRY, CDR2 SYGVKD. CDR3 in amino acids: CAISEGLFEETQYF. The CDR3 bases are TGTGCCATCAGTGAAGGGCTTTTCGAAGAGACCCAGTACTTC.

By share of the sample, this clonotype is medium-sized. This beta chain is an unintended read in a library built for alpha chains; its size means little. This chain joins TRBV7-9 and TRBJ1-3; TRBD1 agrees at 7 bases. V shed 6 bases, J shed 2 bases, and the junction held 7 bases outside the gene matches. This CDR3 contains 15 residues. Germline CDR1 reads SEHNR; CDR2 reads FQNEAQ (reference sequence). CDR3: CASSDRGRAGNTIYF. CDR3 DNA sequence: TGTGCCAGCAGTGATAGGGGGCGAGCTGGAAACACCATATATTTT.

Worth noting for this clonotype: Found in a library prepared for alpha chains, this beta chain is an off-target read, and its abundance has little meaning. The rearrangement joins TRBV12-3 or TRBV12-4 to TRBJ2-2; D remains ambiguous. V was shortened by 5 bases and J by 7 bases, with 14 bases between the two germline ends. The length of the CDR3 is 14 residues. CDR3 loop: CASSLVWGDGELFF. The DNA for the CDR3 is TGTGCCAGCAGTCTGGTCTGGGGTGACGGGGAGCTGTTTTTT.

By share, this clonotype ranks as large. This beta chain is a stray read from a library made for alpha chains; its abundance is not meaningful. The CDR3 coding sequence is TGTGCCAGCAGCCCCGGACTAGCGGGCGCAGATACGCAGTATTTT. It translates to CASSPGLAGADTQYF. The chain is built from TRBV7-3 and TRBJ2-3; 11 positions agree with TRBD2. V shed 5 bases and J 4 bases; nucleotides not matched to a gene: 5. The CDR3 is 15 residues long. The germline V gene encodes CDR1 SGHTA and CDR2 FQGTGA.

This clonotype is termed medium-sized (0.01 to 0.1%). Since the library was made to target alpha chains, this beta chain is a stray read and its abundance is not meaningful. This rearrangement joins TRBV11-3 to TRBJ2-1; 14 bases line up with TRBD2. This CDR3 spans 15 amino acids. CDR1 is SGHNT, CDR2 YENEEA, per germline. V shed 3 bases and J 6 bases; nucleotides not matched to a gene: 1. In nucleotides, the CDR3 is TGTGCCAGCAGCTTCGGACTAGCGGGAGGCAATGAGCAGTTCTTC. This gives the protein CASSFGLAGGNEQFF.

This clonotype is categorized as medium-sized (0.01 to 0.1%). This beta chain appears as a stray read in a library generated for alpha chains; its size is not informative. The chain combines TRBV7-9 with TRBJ2-2, with D perhaps matching TRBD1 (6 bases). V shed 8 bases and J shed 5 bases, with 18 bases lying between them. The CDR3 spans 15 residues. Germline V lookup: CDR1 SEHNR, CDR2 FQNEAQ (reference sequence). For the CDR3, the DNA is TGTGCCAGCCATAATACAGGGAGTCAAACCGGGGAGCTGTTTTTT. Translated: CASHNTGSQTGELFF.

This clonotype is classed as medium-sized (0.01 to 0.1%). Little can be read into the size of this beta chain, an off-target read in a library designed for alpha chains. The chain is built from TRBV20-1 and TRBJ2-7, with 13 nucleotides matching TRBD2. Germline V gene lookup returns CDR1 DFQATT and CDR2 SNEGSKA (reference sequence). The CDR3 is 15 amino acids. V shed 3 bases, J shed 2 bases, and the junction held 4 bases outside the gene matches. The CDR3: CSASSGTSGAYEQYF. Written as DNA, the CDR3 is TGCAGTGCTAGCTCCGGGACTAGCGGGGCCTACGAGCAGTACTTC.

By proportion, this clonotype is medium-sized. Since the library was made to target alpha chains, this beta chain is a stray read and its abundance is not meaningful. The V gene is TRBV11-2, the J gene TRBJ2-7; either TRBD1 or TRBD2 may supply D (7 bases each). Per germline, CDR1 SGHAT and CDR2 FQNNGV. V lost 5 bases and J 7 bases, leaving 24 bases between the germline ends. The CDR3 sequence is 16 residues long. Written as DNA, the CDR3 is TGTGCCAGCAGCGACAGCGGGACAGCTGCCGTTAGGGAGCAGTACTTC. Protein sequence: CASSDSGTAAVREQYF.

Sample share makes this clonotype medium-sized. This beta chain is an unintended read in a library built for alpha chains; its size means little. J is TRBJ2-7 and V is TRBV7-9; D remains unclear. Germline V gene lookup returns CDR1 SEHNR and CDR2 FQNEAQ (reference sequence). The CDR3 loop spans 12 amino acids. Trimming removed 1 base at V and 4 bases at J, with 5 bases between. The CDR3 DNA sequence: TGTGCCAGCAGCTTAGTGAGTTACGAGCAGTACTTC. As protein: CASSLVSYEQYF.

This clonotype is termed medium-sized. Within a library made for alpha chains, this beta chain is off target, and its count is uninformative. The chain joins TRBV7-3 to TRBJ2-3; tentatively, D is TRBD2 (7 bases). With 6 bases removed from V and 2 bases from J, the gap between germline ends came to 15 bases. The V gene's germline CDR1 is SGHTA and CDR2 FQGTGA. The CDR3 covers 15 residues. Here the CDR3 reads CASREVGGPTDTQYF. In nucleotides, the CDR3 is TGTGCCAGCAGGGAAGTCGGGGGGCCCACAGATACGCAGTATTTT.

With respect to this clonotype: As an off-target read in a library built for alpha chains, this beta chain has a frequency of little significance. The chain carries TRBV12-3 or TRBV12-4 and TRBJ1-2; no clear D gene. This CDR3 contains 14 residues. Between the trimmed V and J ends, which lost 6 bases and 1 base, there was a span of 12 bases. The chain's CDR3 is CASSPYTVNYGYTF. DNA for the CDR3: TGTGCCAGCAGCCCTTACACAGTTAACTATGGCTACACCTTC.

With respect to this clonotype: This beta chain appears as a stray read in a library generated for alpha chains; its size is not informative. V is TRBV10-3 and J is TRBJ1-5; D call uncertain. The germline V gene encodes CDR1 ENHRY and CDR2 SYGVKD. V lost 4 bases to trimming and J lost 11 bases, with 15 bases between them. CDR3 length: 13 residues. This CDR3 is CAISGNGVGAQHF. The CDR3 DNA follows: TGTGCCATCAGTGGTAACGGGGTTGGGGCCCAGCATTTT.

This clonotype has ten or more counts. This beta chain is a stray sequence in a library constructed for alpha chains; its clone size is not meaningful. The chain has TRBV7-2 and TRBJ1-5, with TRBD1 as a possible D gene (5 bases). CDR1 is SGHTA and CDR2 is FQGNSA in the germline V gene. V was pared by 2 bases and J by 4 bases, with 12 bases between. The CDR3 consists of 15 residues. The CDR3 spells CASSLYTGGNQPQHF. In DNA form, the CDR3 reads TGTGCCAGCAGCTTATATACGGGGGGGAATCAGCCCCAGCATTTT.

At least ten counts were recorded for this clonotype. Because the library targeted alpha chains, this beta chain is an off-target read whose size means little. The chain employs TRBV7-8 and TRBJ2-7, with D maybe TRBD2 (6 bases). This CDR3 region has 13 residues. Trimming removed 9 bases at V and 0 bases at J, with 12 bases between. Looked up from germline, CDR1 is SGHVS and CDR2 is FQNEAQ. The CDR3 sequence is CASRTGGSYEQYF. The DNA of the CDR3 is TGTGCCAGTAGAACCGGGGGCTCCTACGAGCAGTACTTC.

This clonotype was counted at least ten times. Little can be read into the size of this beta chain, an off-target read in a library designed for alpha chains. The CDR3 region is CASSLDGTNLQETQYF. The DNA of the CDR3 is TGTGCCAGCAGCCTCGACGGAACCAACCTACAAGAGACCCAGTACTTC. The rearrangement joins TRBV25-1 to TRBJ2-5; D unclear. Deletions cut 6 bases from V and 2 bases from J, with 19 bases between. CDR1 MGHDK and CDR2 SYGVNS come from the germline V gene. The CDR3 consists of 16 residues.

By its share, this clonotype is medium-sized. This beta chain represents an off-target read in a library built for alpha chains; its size is of limited meaning. The rearrangement joins TRBV7-8 to TRBJ2-1; D is unclear. The CDR3 has 17 amino acids. The germline V gene encodes CDR1 SGHVS and CDR2 FQNEAQ. V was clipped by 2 bases and J by 1 base, with 15 bases between them. In DNA, the CDR3 is TGTGCCAGCAGCTTAACCCCGAGGTCCGCTTCCTACAATGAGCAGTTCTTC. As protein: CASSLTPRSASYNEQFF.

This clonotype ranks as medium-sized. In a library made to pick up alpha chains, this beta chain is a stray read with a size that means little. The rearrangement uses TRBV6-5 and TRBJ2-2, with D maybe TRBD2 (6 bases). The CDR3 is 13 residues long. Trimming left V 7 bases short and J 5 bases short, with 11 bases between. Per the germline V gene, CDR1 is MNHEY and CDR2 is SVGAGI. Written as DNA, the CDR3 is TGTGCCAGCACCTTGGGGGGAACCGGGGAGCTGTTTTTT. It yields the protein CASTLGGTGELFF.